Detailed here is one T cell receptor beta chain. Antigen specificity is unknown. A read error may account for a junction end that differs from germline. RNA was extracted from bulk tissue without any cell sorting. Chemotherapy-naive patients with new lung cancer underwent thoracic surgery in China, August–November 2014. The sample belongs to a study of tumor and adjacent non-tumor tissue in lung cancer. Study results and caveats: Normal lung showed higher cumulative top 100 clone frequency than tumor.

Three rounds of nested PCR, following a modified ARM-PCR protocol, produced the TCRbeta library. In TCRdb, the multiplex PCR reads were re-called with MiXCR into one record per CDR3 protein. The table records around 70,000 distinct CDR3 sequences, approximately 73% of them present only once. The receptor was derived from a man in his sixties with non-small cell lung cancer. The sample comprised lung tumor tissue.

The CDR3 loop reads CTISEHGTNGRGSGANVLTF. As DNA, the CDR3 is TGTACCATCAGTGAACATGGGACTAACGGGAGGGGCTCTGGGGCCAACGTCCTTACTTTC. This sequence joins TRBV10-3 and TRBJ2-6, with 8 bases matching TRBD2. Germline lookup yields CDR1 ENHRY and CDR2 SYGVKD. The CDR3 length is 20 residues.